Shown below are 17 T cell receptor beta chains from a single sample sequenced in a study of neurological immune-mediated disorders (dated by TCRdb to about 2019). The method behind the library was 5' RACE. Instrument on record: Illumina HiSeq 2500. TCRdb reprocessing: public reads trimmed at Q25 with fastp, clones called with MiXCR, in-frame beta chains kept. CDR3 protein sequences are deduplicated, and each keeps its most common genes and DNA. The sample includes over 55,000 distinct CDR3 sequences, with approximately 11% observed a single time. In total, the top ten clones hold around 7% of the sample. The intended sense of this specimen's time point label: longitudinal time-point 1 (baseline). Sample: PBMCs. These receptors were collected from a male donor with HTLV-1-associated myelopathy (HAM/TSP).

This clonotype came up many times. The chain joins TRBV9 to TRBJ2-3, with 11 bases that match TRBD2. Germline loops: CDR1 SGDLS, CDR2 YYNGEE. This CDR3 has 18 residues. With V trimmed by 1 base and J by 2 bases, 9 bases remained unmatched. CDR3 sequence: CASSVKSGTSGPTDTQYF. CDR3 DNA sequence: TGTGCCAGCAGCGTAAAATCCGGGACTAGCGGCCCCACAGATACGCAGTATTTT.

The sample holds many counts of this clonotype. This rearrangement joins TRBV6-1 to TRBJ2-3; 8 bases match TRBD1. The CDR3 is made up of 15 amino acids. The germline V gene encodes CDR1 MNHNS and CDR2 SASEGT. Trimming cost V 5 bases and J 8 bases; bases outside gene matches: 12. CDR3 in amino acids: CASSQRATQGATQYF. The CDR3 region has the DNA TGTGCCAGCAGTCAGCGGGCCACCCAGGGGGCTACGCAGTATTTT.

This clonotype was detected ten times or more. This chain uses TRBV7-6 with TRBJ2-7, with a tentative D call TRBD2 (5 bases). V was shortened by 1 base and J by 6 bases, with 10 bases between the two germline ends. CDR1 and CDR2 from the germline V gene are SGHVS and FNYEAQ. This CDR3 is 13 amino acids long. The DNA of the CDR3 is TGTGCCAGCAGCTTAGTTTCGAGCGGCGAGCAGTACTTC. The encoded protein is CASSLVSSGEQYF.

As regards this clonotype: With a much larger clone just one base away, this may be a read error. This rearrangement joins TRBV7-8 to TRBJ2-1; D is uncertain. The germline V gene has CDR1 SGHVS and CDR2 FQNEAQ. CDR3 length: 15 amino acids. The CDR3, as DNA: TGTGCCAGCACATCAGATTTTGGTCGGTACAATGCGCAGTTCTTC. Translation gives CASTSDFGRYNAQFF.

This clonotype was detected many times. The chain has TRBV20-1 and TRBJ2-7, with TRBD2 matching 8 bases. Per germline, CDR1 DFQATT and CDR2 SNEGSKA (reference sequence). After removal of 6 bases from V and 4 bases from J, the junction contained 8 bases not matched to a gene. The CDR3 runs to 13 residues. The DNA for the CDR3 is TGCAGTGCCCCGCGGGGGGCGGCTTACGAGCAGTACTTC. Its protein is CSAPRGAAYEQYF.

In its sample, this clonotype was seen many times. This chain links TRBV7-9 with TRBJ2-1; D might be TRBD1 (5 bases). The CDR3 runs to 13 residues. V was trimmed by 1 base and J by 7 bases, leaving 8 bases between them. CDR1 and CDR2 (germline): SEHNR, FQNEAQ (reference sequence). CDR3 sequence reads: CASSLDRTNEQFF. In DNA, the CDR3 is TGTGCCAGCAGCTTAGACAGGACGAATGAGCAGTTCTTC.

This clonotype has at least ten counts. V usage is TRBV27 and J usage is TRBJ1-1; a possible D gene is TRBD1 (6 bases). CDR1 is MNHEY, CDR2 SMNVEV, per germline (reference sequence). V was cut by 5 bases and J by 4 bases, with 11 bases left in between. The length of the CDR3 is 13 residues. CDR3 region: CASSPGGATEAFF. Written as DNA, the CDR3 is TGTGCCAGCAGTCCGGGGGGGGCCACTGAAGCTTTCTTT.

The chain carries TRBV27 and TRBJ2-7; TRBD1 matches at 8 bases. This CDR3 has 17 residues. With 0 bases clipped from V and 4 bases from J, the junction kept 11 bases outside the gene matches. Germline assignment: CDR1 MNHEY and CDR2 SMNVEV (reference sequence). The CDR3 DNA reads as TGTGCCAGCAGTTTATCGAACTGGGGGACAGGTATTTACGAGCAGTACTTC. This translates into CASSLSNWGTGIYEQYF.

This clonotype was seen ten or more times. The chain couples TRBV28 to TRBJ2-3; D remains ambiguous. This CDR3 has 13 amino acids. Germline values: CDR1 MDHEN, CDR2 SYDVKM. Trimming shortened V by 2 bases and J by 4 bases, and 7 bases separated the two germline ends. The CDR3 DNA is TGTGCCAGCAGTTTACCCCCCTCAGATACGCAGTATTTT. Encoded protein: CASSLPPSDTQYF.

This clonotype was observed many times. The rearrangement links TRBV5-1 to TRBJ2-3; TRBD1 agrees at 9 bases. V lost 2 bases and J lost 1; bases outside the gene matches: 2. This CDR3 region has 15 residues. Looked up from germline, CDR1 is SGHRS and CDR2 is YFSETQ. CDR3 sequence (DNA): TGCGCCAGCAGCTTCCGGGACAGGGGCACAGATACGCAGTATTTT. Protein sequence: CASSFRDRGTDTQYF.

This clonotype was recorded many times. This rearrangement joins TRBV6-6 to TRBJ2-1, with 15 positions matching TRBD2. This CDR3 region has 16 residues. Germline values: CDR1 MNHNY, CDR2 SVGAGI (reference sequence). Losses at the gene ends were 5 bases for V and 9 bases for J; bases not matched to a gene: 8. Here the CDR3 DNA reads TGTGCCAGCAGTCCCCGGACTAGCGGGGGGGGAAGTGAGCAGTTCTTC. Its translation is CASSPRTSGGGSEQFF.

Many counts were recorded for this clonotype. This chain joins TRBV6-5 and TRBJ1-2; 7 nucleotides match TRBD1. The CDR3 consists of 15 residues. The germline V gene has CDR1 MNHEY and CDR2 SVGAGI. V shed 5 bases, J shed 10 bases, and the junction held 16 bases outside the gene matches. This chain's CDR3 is CASSETGSFYDVYTF. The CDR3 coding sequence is TGTGCCAGCAGTGAGACAGGGTCGTTCTATGATGTCTACACCTTC.

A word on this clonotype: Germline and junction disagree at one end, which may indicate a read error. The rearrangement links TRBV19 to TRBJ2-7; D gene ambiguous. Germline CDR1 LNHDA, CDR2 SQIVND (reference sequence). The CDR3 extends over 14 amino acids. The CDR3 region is CTSSVKPISYEQYF. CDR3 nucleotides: TGTACCAGTAGTGTCAAGCCTATCTCCTACGAGCAGTACTTC.

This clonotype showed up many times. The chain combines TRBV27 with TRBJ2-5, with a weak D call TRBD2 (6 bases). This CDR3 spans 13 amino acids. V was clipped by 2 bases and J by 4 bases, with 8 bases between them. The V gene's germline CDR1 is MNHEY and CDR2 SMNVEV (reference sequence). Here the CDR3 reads CASSLGGLETQYF. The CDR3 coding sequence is TGTGCCAGCAGTTTAGGGGGGTTAGAGACCCAGTACTTC.

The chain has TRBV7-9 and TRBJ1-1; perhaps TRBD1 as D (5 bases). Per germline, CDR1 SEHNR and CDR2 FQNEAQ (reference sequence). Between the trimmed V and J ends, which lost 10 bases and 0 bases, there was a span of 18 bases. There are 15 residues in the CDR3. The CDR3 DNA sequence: TGTGCCATCAGGCCAGAAGGGGTGGTGAACACTGAAGCTTTCTTT. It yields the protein CAIRPEGVVNTEAFF. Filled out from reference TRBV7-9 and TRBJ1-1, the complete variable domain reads DTGVSQNPRHKITKRGQNVTFRCDPISEHNRLYWYRQTLGQGPEFLTYFQNEAQLEKSRLLSDRFSAERPKGSFSTLEIQRTEQGDSAMYLCAIRPEGVVNTEAFFGQGTRLTVV.

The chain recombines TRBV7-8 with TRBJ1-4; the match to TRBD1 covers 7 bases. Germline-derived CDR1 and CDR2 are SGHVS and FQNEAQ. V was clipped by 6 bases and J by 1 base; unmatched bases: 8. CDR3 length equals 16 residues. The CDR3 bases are TGTGCCAGCAGTCACGACAGGGCTGTAACTAATGAAAAACTGTTTTTT. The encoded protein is CASSHDRAVTNEKLFF.

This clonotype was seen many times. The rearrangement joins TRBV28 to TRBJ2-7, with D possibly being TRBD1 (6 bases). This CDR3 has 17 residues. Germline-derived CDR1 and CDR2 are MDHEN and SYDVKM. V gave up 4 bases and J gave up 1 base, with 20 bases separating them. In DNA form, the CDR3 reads TGTGCCAGCAGTTCTCCTGGGGGCGCCGGGTCTTCCTACGAGCAGTACTTC. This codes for CASSSPGGAGSSYEQYF. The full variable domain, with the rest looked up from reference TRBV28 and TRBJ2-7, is DVKVTQSSRYLVKRTGEKVFLECVQDMDHENMFWYRQDPGLGLRLIYFSYDVKMKEKGDIPEGYSVSREKKERFSLILESASTNQTSMYLCASSSPGGAGSSYEQYFGPGTRLTVT.